This T cell receptor beta chain was found in a study of T-cell memory formation after mild COVID-19. Trimming left V 3 bases short and J 7 bases short, with 15 bases between. CDR3 length: 14 residues. The germline CDR1 and CDR2 sequences are SEHNR and FQNEAQ (reference sequence). TCRdb reprocessed the 5' RACE reads via MiXCR and lists one record per CDR3 protein. The table records more than 150,000 distinct CDR3 sequences, about 18% of them present only once. Sequenced material: PBMCs or a T cell subset sorted from them (not recorded which). The chain has TRBV7-9 and TRBJ1-1; TRBD1 is a possible D gene (5 bases). The TCR sequence derives from a man in his late teens or twenties who had mild COVID-19 (a few samples of this study predate the infection). Cell type and time point are not known. As DNA, the CDR3 is TGTGCCAGCAGCTTTGGGACCGCCCCAAGTGAAGCTTTCTTT. Translation: CASSFGTAPSEAFF.